The rows below give T cell receptor beta chains drawn from one sample of a study of cytomegalovirus exposure and HLA in healthy donors. The repertoire was sequenced with immunoSEQ multiplex PCR; TCRdb's copy has only in-frame clones and lacks some. Of some 130,000 clones in the sample, approximately 74% were seen once. Sequencing was carried out using PBMCs. The receptors were gathered from a male donor in good health and CMV-seronegative. CDR3s include the opening cysteine and the closing phenylalanine or tryptophan. Fields, in order: clone size, J gene, D gene, CDR3 length, V gene, CDR3 protein, CDR3 DNA. A D gene is named only where the DNA matches it firmly. Size values are once, few and many counts, or a class for expanded clones, and some rows have none.

abundance: .; j_gene: TRBJ1-2; d_gene: TRBD1; len: 18; v_gene: TRBV28; CDR3aa: CASSPTTGSMVSDYGYTF; CDR3nt: TGTGCCAGCAGTCCAACGACAGGGTCGATGGTTTCGGACTATGGCTACACCTTC
abundance: .; j_gene: TRBJ1-1; d_gene: .; len: 14; v_gene: TRBV6-5; CDR3aa: CASSLDSLNTEAFF; CDR3nt: TGTGCCAGCAGTCTCGACAGTCTGAACACTGAAGCTTTCTTT
abundance: .; j_gene: TRBJ1-2; d_gene: TRBD1; len: 13; v_gene: TRBV28; CDR3aa: CASSTQGAQGYTF; CDR3nt: TGTGCCAGCAGTACACAGGGGGCGCAGGGCTACACCTTC
abundance: once; j_gene: TRBJ1-2; d_gene: .; len: 17; v_gene: TRBV19; CDR3aa: CASSIDPRTERFHGYTF; CDR3nt: TGTGCCAGTAGTATAGACCCCAGGACAGAGAGGTTCCATGGCTACACCTTC
abundance: .; j_gene: TRBJ2-1; d_gene: TRBD2; len: 16; v_gene: TRBV6-6; CDR3aa: CASIDRAGGRHNEQFF; CDR3nt: TGTGCCAGCATAGATCGGGCGGGAGGGCGACACAATGAGCAGTTCTTC
abundance: .; j_gene: TRBJ2-5; d_gene: TRBD2; len: 16; v_gene: TRBV6-5; CDR3aa: CASSYRPSGSRETQYF; CDR3nt: TGTGCCAGCAGTTACCGGCCTAGCGGGAGTCGAGAGACCCAGTACTTC
abundance: few; j_gene: TRBJ1-5; d_gene: .; len: 15; v_gene: TRBV4-3; CDR3aa: CASSQGSGGHQPQHF; CDR3nt: TGCGCCAGCAGCCAAGGCAGTGGGGGCCATCAGCCCCAGCATTTT
abundance: .; j_gene: TRBJ2-5; d_gene: TRBD2; len: 15; v_gene: TRBV2; CDR3aa: CASSKGLAGGPVQYF; CDR3nt: TGTGCCAGCTCGAAAGGACTAGCGGGAGGGCCGGTGCAGTACTTC
abundance: .; j_gene: TRBJ2-2; d_gene: TRBD1; len: 14; v_gene: TRBV7-3; CDR3aa: CASSLTGSTGELFF; CDR3nt: TGTGCCAGCAGCTTGACAGGGTCCACCGGGGAGCTGTTTTTT
abundance: .; j_gene: TRBJ1-5; d_gene: TRBD1; len: 16; v_gene: TRBV11-2; CDR3aa: CASSPGTGGYNQPQHF; CDR3nt: TGTGCCAGCAGCCCCGGGACAGGGGGGTACAATCAGCCCCAGCATTTT
abundance: .; j_gene: TRBJ2-5; d_gene: .; len: 14; v_gene: TRBV7-3; CDR3aa: CASSQGGRQETQYF; CDR3nt: TGTGCCAGCAGTCAGGGAGGCCGCCAAGAGACCCAGTACTTC
abundance: .; j_gene: TRBJ2-7; d_gene: TRBD1; len: 14; v_gene: TRBV19; CDR3aa: CASSMGQGAGEQYF; CDR3nt: TGTGCCAGTAGTATGGGACAGGGGGCAGGGGAGCAGTACTTC
abundance: .; j_gene: TRBJ2-3; d_gene: TRBD2; len: 17; v_gene: TRBV9; CDR3aa: CASSVAAGGFRTDTQYF; CDR3nt: TGTGCCAGCAGCGTAGCAGCGGGGGGATTCCGCACAGATACGCAGTATTTT
abundance: .; j_gene: TRBJ1-1; d_gene: .; len: 15; v_gene: TRBV7-2; CDR3aa: CASSLGGGMNTEAFF; CDR3nt: TGTGCCAGCAGCTTAGGGGGAGGGATGAACACTGAAGCTTTCTTT
abundance: .; j_gene: TRBJ2-1; d_gene: TRBD2; len: 14; v_gene: TRBV5-1; CDR3aa: CASSLAGAYNEQFF; CDR3nt: TGCGCCAGCAGCTTAGCGGGGGCCTACAATGAGCAGTTCTTC
abundance: .; j_gene: TRBJ2-7; d_gene: .; len: 14; v_gene: TRBV19; CDR3aa: CASSISLGPYEQYF; CDR3nt: TGTGCCAGTAGTATCAGTCTAGGTCCTTACGAGCAGTACTTC
abundance: .; j_gene: TRBJ1-1; d_gene: .; len: 15; v_gene: TRBV7-9; CDR3aa: CASSLGGPVNTEAFF; CDR3nt: TGTGCCAGCAGCTTAGGGGGGCCGGTGAACACTGAAGCTTTCTTT
abundance: .; j_gene: TRBJ1-1; d_gene: .; len: 15; v_gene: TRBV4-2; CDR3aa: CASSGGGSMNTEAFF; CDR3nt: TGTGCCAGCAGCGGGGGGGGGAGTATGAACACTGAAGCTTTCTTT
abundance: .; j_gene: TRBJ2-2; d_gene: .; len: 15; v_gene: TRBV7-9; CDR3aa: CASSLGYSSTGELFF; CDR3nt: TGTGCCAGCAGCTTAGGCTACAGTAGCACCGGGGAGCTGTTTTTT
abundance: .; j_gene: TRBJ2-7; d_gene: TRBD1; len: 14; v_gene: TRBV28; CDR3aa: CASTGRDRSYEQYF; CDR3nt: TGTGCCAGCACAGGACGGGACAGGTCCTACGAGCAGTACTTC
abundance: .; j_gene: TRBJ2-4; d_gene: .; len: 15; v_gene: TRBV19; CDR3aa: CASSFQAGLKNIQYF; CDR3nt: TGTGCCAGTAGTTTCCAGGCAGGGCTCAAAAACATTCAGTACTTC
abundance: .; j_gene: TRBJ2-3; d_gene: .; len: 19; v_gene: TRBV2; CDR3aa: CASTERLAERKTYTDTQYF; CDR3nt: TGTGCCAGCACCGAGAGATTAGCGGAGAGGAAAACTTACACAGATACGCAGTATTTT
abundance: .; j_gene: TRBJ2-7; d_gene: TRBD2; len: 17; v_gene: TRBV25-1; CDR3aa: CASNRLAGGIRFYEQYF; CDR3nt: TGTGCCAGCAATCGCCTAGCGGGAGGCATCCGCTTCTACGAGCAGTACTTC
abundance: .; j_gene: TRBJ1-4; d_gene: .; len: 15; v_gene: TRBV21-1; CDR3aa: CASSSRTGADEKLFF; CDR3nt: TGTGCCAGCAGCAGTCGGACAGGGGCTGATGAAAAACTGTTTTTT
abundance: .; j_gene: TRBJ2-1; d_gene: .; len: 13; v_gene: TRBV6-5; CDR3aa: CASSYSEGNEQFF; CDR3nt: TGTGCCAGCAGTTACTCGGAGGGGAATGAGCAGTTCTTC
abundance: .; j_gene: TRBJ1-5; d_gene: TRBD1; len: 17; v_gene: TRBV19; CDR3aa: CASRRDRGRNANQPQHF; CDR3nt: TGTGCCAGTAGAAGGGACAGGGGGAGGAACGCCAATCAGCCCCAGCATTTT
abundance: .; j_gene: TRBJ2-1; d_gene: TRBD1; len: 17; v_gene: TRBV29-1; CDR3aa: CSVEWVLGQSSYNEQFF; CDR3nt: TGCAGCGTTGAATGGGTCCTGGGACAGAGCTCCTACAATGAGCAGTTCTTC
abundance: .; j_gene: TRBJ1-3; d_gene: .; len: 14; v_gene: TRBV7-2; CDR3aa: CASSGSILGNTIYF; CDR3nt: TGTGCCAGCAGCGGGAGCATACTCGGAAACACCATATATTTT
abundance: .; j_gene: TRBJ1-4; d_gene: TRBD1; len: 15; v_gene: TRBV28; CDR3aa: CASSRPDRVGEKLFF; CDR3nt: TGTGCCAGCAGCAGACCGGACAGGGTAGGAGAAAAACTGTTTTTT
abundance: few; j_gene: TRBJ2-7; d_gene: TRBD1; len: 15; v_gene: TRBV7-2; CDR3aa: CASSLAQGTPYEQYF; CDR3nt: TGTGCCAGCAGCTTAGCACAGGGGACCCCCTACGAGCAGTACTTC
abundance: .; j_gene: TRBJ2-7; d_gene: .; len: 14; v_gene: TRBV7-6; CDR3aa: CASSTDRSSYEQYF; CDR3nt: TGTGCCAGCAGCACAGACAGGTCCTCCTACGAGCAGTACTTC
abundance: few; j_gene: TRBJ1-3; d_gene: .; len: 16; v_gene: TRBV18; CDR3aa: CASSPRDSGSGNTIYF; CDR3nt: TGTGCCAGCTCACCACGAGACTCCGGCTCTGGAAACACCATATATTTT